The clone carrying this TCR beta chain was picked up a small number of times. The antigen remains undetermined. The same CDR3 also results from other DNA sequences found in this sample. This sample stems from a study of beta chain features in type 1 diabetes. Staining for CD45RO/CCR7/CD25/CD127/CD95/CD27 allowed sorting of CD4+ naive, central memory, regulatory and stem cell-like memory cells. Regarding the study as a whole: In type 1 diabetes patients, VDJ junctions had fewer insertions; deletions at these junctions were more frequent. In the patient group, naive, central memory and Treg TCRB repertoires seemed more alike than in the healthy donor group. The analysis here could not establish whether HLA type shapes TCRB rearrangement.

All of the isolated RNA was reverse transcribed, so expressed TCRB transcripts were sequenced. Generated by immunoSEQ multiplex PCR, the TCRdb table keeps only in-frame clones and is missing some. The repertoire holds about 220,000 clones, with roughly a tenth as singletons. This CDR3 comprises 15 residues. V was clipped by 4 bases and J by 0 bases, with 10 bases between them. The germline V gene has CDR1 MNHNS and CDR2 SASEGT. Sequencing was carried out using central memory CD4+ T cells from blood. V gene TRBV6-1 combines with J gene TRBJ2-1; D is perhaps TRBD1 or TRBD2 (5 bases each). The TCR originated in a man aged 18 to 29 in good health. CDR3 nucleotides: TGTGCCAGCAGTGGGGCAGGGAGCTCCTACAATGAGCAGTTCTTC. Encoded protein: CASSGAGSSYNEQFF.